A selection of T cell receptor beta chains follows, all from one sample in a study of cytomegalovirus exposure and HLA in healthy donors. The protocol was immunoSEQ multiplex PCR, while the TCRdb copy is restricted to in-frame clones and leaves out a portion. The table records about 160,000 clones, roughly 84% of them present only once. Specimen: PBMCs. Source of these receptors: a man aged 50-60 years in good health and CMV-seropositive. The conserved cysteine and the conserved F or W are not part of the CDR3 here. The size of a clone is reported for some rows only, either as once, few or many, or as a class for expanded clones.

TRBV18	-	TRBJ1-1	ASSPRQAVLDTEAF
TRBV2	-	TRBJ1-2	ASSEGYGNNYGYT
TRBV6-6	-	TRBJ2-1	ASSFYGSSYNEQF
TRBV7-9	-	TRBJ2-5	ASRPDNLLETQY
TRBV4-2	-	TRBJ2-3	ASSRRRRNDTQY
TRBV14	-	TRBJ2-1	ASSRYGTSGRLSNEQF
TRBV6-1	-	TRBJ2-7	ASSEAPAGIYEQY
TRBV27	-	TRBJ2-1	ASSLSILAPLQF
TRBV5-6	-	TRBJ2-5	ASSLRGAVGETQY
TRBV6-1	-	TRBJ2-1	ASSEPLSRTVAGFYNEQF
TRBV9	-	TRBJ2-2	ASSVRTGGSAGELF
TRBV15	-	TRBJ2-3	ATSRDRSGTDTQY
TRBV10-1	-	TRBJ1-1	ASSPRGNTEAF
TRBV19	-	TRBJ1-1	ASKIGGLGNTEAF
TRBV27	-	TRBJ1-3	ASGENGNTIY
TRBV25-1	-	TRBJ1-2	ASSGGRFGTRTHGYT
TRBV6-5	few	TRBJ2-5	ASSLITGSQETQY
TRBV6-1	-	TRBJ1-3	ASRLGGGIGNTIY
TRBV30	-	TRBJ2-2	AWSARAGVVGELF
TRBV2	-	TRBJ2-1	ASSASGGRNEQF
TRBV2	-	TRBJ1-1	ASNYRGRAF
TRBV2	once	-	ASRATSGGPSYEQY
TRBV4-1	few	TRBJ1-5	ASSQAPTSGGQPQH
TRBV11-2	-	TRBJ2-7	ASSLGQAVVYEQY
TRBV6-5	few	TRBJ1-6	ASSSGTGFYNSPLH
TRBV6-5	-	TRBJ1-2	ASSYSGGLNYGYT
TRBV18	-	TRBJ2-1	ASSQPEQHNEQF
TRBV25-1	few	TRBJ1-1	ASSPDRPMNTEAF
TRBV2	-	TRBJ2-5	ASSPLRGQETQY
TRBV6-1	-	TRBJ2-7	ASRGQWSDEQY
TRBV5-1	-	TRBJ2-7	ASSLELAGGGEQY
TRBV10-1	-	TRBJ2-1	ASSEKRERGRNEQF
TRBV28	-	TRBJ1-5	ASSLDRGVGNQPQH
TRBV19	-	TRBJ2-5	ASHPEGLPKTQY
TRBV4-1	-	TRBJ1-1	ASSQVGQGNTEAF
TRBV10-1	-	TRBJ2-1	ASSRVAVLSYNEQF
TRBV5-6	-	TRBJ1-1	ASSLERGRSTEAF
TRBV19	-	TRBJ1-3	ATSGSSGNTIY
TRBV2	few	TRBJ2-5	ASSDSLAGQTQY
TRBV5-1	once	TRBJ2-3	ASSVLAGGGDTQY